The 30 T cell receptor beta chains below all came from one sample that was sequenced in a study of vaccination and CD4 T cells after COVID-19. The time point here: late sampling 161 to 241 days after vaccination in three convalescent patients. Documented treatment: roughly ten-day PBMC culture with coronavirus spike peptide pools or control peptides (ViraFEST assay). The antigens for these receptors are not known. Sequencing of the DNA from cultured CD4+ T cells was carried out with the Oncomine TCR Beta short-read assay. TCRdb independently ran MiXCR on the PCR reads; one entry per CDR3 protein. The repertoire includes over 20,000 distinct CDR3 sequences, roughly 30% of them detected once, and approximately 2.5% sits in the top ten. The sequencing used CD4+ T cells from blood, cultured in vitro, collected about 7 months after SARS-CoV-2 vaccination. The receptors were sampled from a human donor who had recovered from COVID-19.

This clonotype was recorded a few times. This rearrangement joins TRBV6-2 or TRBV6-3 to TRBJ1-2, with D unresolved. The CDR3 spans 12 residues. Trimming shortened V by 4 bases and J by 4 bases, and 7 bases separated the two germline ends. Germline CDR1 and CDR2: MNHEY and SVGEGT. The DNA of the CDR3 is TGTGCCAGCAGTTCCCAAAGCTATGGCTACACCTTC. Its protein is CASSSQSYGYTF.

The chain is built from TRBV25-1 and TRBJ2-7, with a tentative D call TRBD2 (6 bases). CDR1 and CDR2 from the germline V gene are MGHDK and SYGVNS. The CDR3 sequence is 12 residues long. The V end lost 3 bases, the J end lost 7 bases, and 10 bases lay between the germline ends. This CDR3 is CASSEEGLEQYF. CDR3 DNA: TGTGCCAGCAGTGAGGAGGGGCTGGAGCAGTACTTC.

The chain employs TRBV7-9 and TRBJ1-2; unclear D gene. Trimming left V 3 bases short and J 10 bases short, with 15 bases between. Germline V lookup: CDR1 SEHNR, CDR2 FQNEAQ (reference sequence). The CDR3 runs to 13 residues. The CDR3 DNA follows: TGTGCCAGCAGCTTCGGGTCAACGGGGTCCTACACCTTC. Its protein product is CASSFGSTGSYTF. The full variable domain, in which reference TRBV7-9 and TRBJ1-2 provide the parts outside the CDR3, is DTGVSQNPRHKITKRGQNVTFRCDPISEHNRLYWYRQTLGQGPEFLTYFQNEAQLEKSRLLSDRFSAERPKGSFSTLEIQRTEQGDSAMYLCASSFGSTGSYTFGSGTRLTVV.

This chain uses TRBV18 with TRBJ2-3, with TRBD2 identical over 7 bases. V shed 1 base and J 1 base; nucleotides not matched to a gene: 5. The germline V gene has CDR1 KGHSH and CDR2 LQKENI. This CDR3 region has 16 residues. CDR3 nucleotides: TGTGCCAGCTCACCACGGGGGAGGGGCCGCACAGATACGCAGTATTTT. Encoded protein: CASSPRGRGRTDTQYF.

This clonotype was seen more than once but under ten times. The rearrangement links TRBV7-9 to TRBJ2-5; unclear D gene. V was trimmed by 3 bases and J by 7 bases, leaving 9 bases between them. The germline CDR1 and CDR2 sequences are SEHNR and FQNEAQ (reference sequence). The CDR3 is 12 amino acids. For the CDR3, the DNA is TGTGCCAGCAGCTTGGAGTCGGGGACCCAGTACTTC. Translating gives CASSLESGTQYF.

The chain couples TRBV7-9 to TRBJ2-7; D perhaps matches TRBD2 (5 bases). Trimming took 1 base from V and 3 from J, leaving 7 bases between them. CDR1 is SEHNR, CDR2 FQNEAQ, per germline (reference sequence). This CDR3 spans 13 amino acids. CDR3 residues: CASSLGGIYEQYF. CDR3 bases: TGTGCCAGCAGCTTAGGAGGGATCTACGAGCAGTACTTC.

This sequence joins TRBV15 and TRBJ1-5, with 7 bases that match TRBD1. CDR1 is LNHNV, CDR2 YYDKDF, per germline (reference sequence). The CDR3 totals 16 residues. V shed 0 bases, J shed 3 bases, and the junction held 5 bases outside the gene matches. The CDR3 nucleotides are TGTGCCACCAGCAGAGATCAAAGGGGGCTCAATCAGCCCCAGCATTTT. Translation: CATSRDQRGLNQPQHF.

V and J are TRBV5-1 and TRBJ1-1, with D uncertain. Germline lookup yields CDR1 SGHRS and CDR2 YFSETQ. V shed 0 bases and J shed 5 bases, with 5 bases lying between them. This CDR3 has 12 residues. CDR3 nucleotides: TGCGCCAGCAGCTTGGTGGGGACTGAAGCTTTCTTT. It is translated as CASSLVGTEAFF.

This clonotype was seen a handful of times. The rearrangement links TRBV6-2 or TRBV6-3 to TRBJ2-7; 8 nucleotides line up with TRBD2. Germline trimming cut 5 bases from V and 6 bases from J; bases unmatched to any gene: 9. The CDR3 covers 14 residues. Per the germline V gene, CDR1 is MNHEY and CDR2 is SVGEGT. The CDR3 protein is CASSRGSGSSEQYF. DNA for the CDR3: TGTGCCAGCAGTCGGGGGAGCGGGAGTTCCGAGCAGTACTTC.

This clonotype was detected a few times. The chain uses TRBV4-3 and TRBJ1-5; D remains ambiguous. Trimming cost V 4 bases and J 0 bases, with 13 bases left between them. CDR3 length: 16 residues. The germline V gene has CDR1 LGHNA and CDR2 YSLEER. The CDR3 here is CASSRNIGNSNQPQHF. The CDR3 nucleotides are TGCGCCAGCAGCCGAAACATCGGGAATAGCAATCAGCCCCAGCATTTT.

This clonotype was seen a handful of times. The chain uses TRBV14 and TRBJ1-1; D is unclear. This CDR3 spans 13 amino acids. V shed 2 bases and J shed 1 base, with 5 bases lying between them. CDR1 and CDR2 (germline): SGHDN, FVKESK. The CDR3 DNA reads TGTGCCAGCAGCCAATACAGGAACACTGAAGCTTTCTTT. Its protein is CASSQYRNTEAFF.

This chain connects TRBV6-5 to TRBJ2-2, with D tentatively TRBD2 (5 bases). Germline CDR1 reads MNHEY; CDR2 reads SVGAGI. CDR3 length: 15 amino acids. The ends were cut back, 3 bases at V and 5 bases at J, with 13 bases in the middle. CDR3 bases: TGTGCCAGCAGTTATAAGAGGGCCCCAACCGGGGAGCTGTTTTTT. This translates into CASSYKRAPTGELFF.

This clonotype was found a few times. The CDR3 DNA reads TGTGCCAGCAGCTACCGCGTGGTGGGGGACAAGCAGCCCCAGCATTTT. This encodes CASSYRVVGDKQPQHF. The V gene is TRBV12-3 or TRBV12-4, the J gene TRBJ1-5, with D maybe TRBD1 (6 bases). V was cut by 6 bases and J by 7 bases, with 22 bases left in between. The CDR3 length is 16 residues.

This clonotype was seen a few times. The chain couples TRBV20-1 to TRBJ2-7, with a weak D call TRBD2 (5 bases). The CDR3 sequence is 15 residues long. V lost 2 bases, J lost 0 bases, and 14 bases lay in between. From germline, CDR1 is DFQATT and CDR2 SNEGSKA (reference sequence). CDR3 sequence (DNA): TGCAGTGCTAGATCTTGGCGGGTAAGCTCCTACGAGCAGTACTTC. Its protein product is CSARSWRVSSYEQYF.

In DNA, the CDR3 is TGTGCCAGCAGGAACGGGGGCCTCTCCTACGAGCAGTACTTC. Residues: CASRNGGLSYEQYF. This chain connects TRBV2 to TRBJ2-7; TRBD1 or TRBD2 may be the D gene (6 bases each). The germline V gene has CDR1 SNHLY and CDR2 FYNNEI. The CDR3 length is 14 residues. Trimming removed 6 bases from V and 0 bases from J, with 12 bases in between.

The rearrangement joins TRBV5-1 to TRBJ1-2; D perhaps matches TRBD1 (6 bases). Germline V gives CDR1 SGHRS, CDR2 YFSETQ. Trimming removed 0 bases at V and 8 bases at J, with 11 bases between. There are 13 residues in the CDR3. The DNA of the CDR3 is TGCGCCAGCAGCTTGGCCGCAGGGGACGGCTACACCTTC. Its protein is CASSLAAGDGYTF.

The chain links TRBV28 to TRBJ1-2; no firm D call. CDR1 MDHEN and CDR2 SYDVKM come from the germline V gene. The CDR3 totals 14 residues. Between the trimmed V and J ends, which lost 7 bases and 5 bases, there was a span of 17 bases. CDR3 protein: CASTTSSGLYGYTF. The CDR3 DNA reads as TGTGCCAGCACTACATCGTCGGGCCTTTATGGCTACACCTTC.

V usage is TRBV2 and J usage is TRBJ1-5; D gene unclear. This CDR3 contains 11 residues. Germline assignment: CDR1 SNHLY and CDR2 FYNNEI. V lost 4 bases, J lost 9 bases, and 7 bases lay in between. CDR3 amino acids: CASSGAGPQHF. CDR3 coding DNA: TGTGCCAGCAGTGGGGCCGGGCCCCAGCATTTT.

The gene calls are TRBV7-9 and TRBJ1-2; D gene uncertain. Per germline, CDR1 SEHNR and CDR2 FQNEAQ (reference sequence). V dropped 6 bases and J dropped 7 bases, with 18 bases sitting between them. This CDR3 contains 14 residues. The CDR3 loop reads CASRPSGHKSGYTF. The CDR3 nucleotides read TGTGCCAGCAGGCCTTCCGGGCACAAGTCTGGCTACACCTTC.

In nucleotides, the CDR3 is TGTGCCAGCAGTTTTGGGGGTGGGGGAGATACGCAGTATTTT. Its translation: CASSFGGGGDTQYF. The V and J genes are TRBV28 and TRBJ2-3; D is possibly TRBD1 or TRBD2 (5 bases each). With 3 bases removed from V and 5 bases from J, the gap between germline ends came to 12 bases. Germline V gene lookup returns CDR1 MDHEN and CDR2 SYDVKM. The CDR3 has 14 amino acids.

CDR3 coding DNA: TGTGCCAGCAGCGTAGGGAACCAAGAGACCCAGTACTTC. Its translation is CASSVGNQETQYF. This chain uses TRBV9 with TRBJ2-5; no definite D call. Deletions cut 0 bases from V and 0 bases from J, with 3 bases between. CDR3 size: 13 residues. Germline loops: CDR1 SGDLS, CDR2 YYNGEE.

This sequence joins TRBV20-1 and TRBJ2-2; 16 nucleotides line up with TRBD2. The germline gives CDR1 DFQATT, CDR2 SNEGSKA (reference sequence). The CDR3 loop spans 17 amino acids. Trimming took 5 bases from V and 4 from J; bases not matched to a gene: 7. The CDR3 sequence is CSAGTSGRVVGTGELFF. CDR3 DNA sequence: TGCAGTGCTGGGACTAGCGGGAGGGTAGTTGGCACCGGGGAGCTGTTTTTT.

V is TRBV20-1 and J is TRBJ2-7, with 13 bases fitting TRBD2. The J segment lost 1 base and the V segment lost 1 base, leaving 13 bases of the junction unmatched. The length of the CDR3 is 19 residues. From germline, CDR1 is DFQATT and CDR2 SNEGSKA (reference sequence). In nucleotides, the CDR3 is TGCAGTGCTAGAGTAAGGACTAGCGGGAGCGCTGGGTGGTCCTACGAGCAGTACTTC. It yields the protein CSARVRTSGSAGWSYEQYF.

V and J are TRBV28 and TRBJ1-1; maybe TRBD1 (5 bases). CDR1 and CDR2 (germline): MDHEN, SYDVKM. Trimming stripped 3 bases from V and 4 bases from J, with 15 bases between. The CDR3 is made up of 15 amino acids. Here the CDR3 DNA reads TGTGCCAGCAGTTTTATGGGCAGGGAAAGCACTGAAGCTTTCTTT. It codes for CASSFMGRESTEAFF.

This clonotype has more than one count but fewer than ten. This chain connects TRBV6-5 to TRBJ2-5; tentatively, D is TRBD2 (5 bases). Germline V gene lookup returns CDR1 MNHEY and CDR2 SVGAGI. This CDR3 has 15 residues. V was pared by 4 bases and J by 4 bases, with 16 bases between. Here the CDR3 DNA reads TGTGCCAGCAGTTCCCCCTCAGGCGAGGGAGAGACCCAGTACTTC. Protein sequence: CASSSPSGEGETQYF.

This clonotype was observed a few times. The chain has TRBV20-1 and TRBJ2-5; TRBD2 matches at 8 bases. This CDR3 is built from 15 residues. V dropped 5 bases and J dropped 5; count of bases not matched to a gene: 13. The germline V gene has CDR1 DFQATT and CDR2 SNEGSKA (reference sequence). The CDR3 reads CSALHPLAGMETQYF. CDR3 coding DNA: TGCAGTGCTCTTCACCCATTAGCGGGAATGGAGACCCAGTACTTC.

V and J are TRBV30 and TRBJ1-2; D remains unclear. V lost 3 bases and J 8 bases, leaving 10 bases between the germline ends. The germline gives CDR1 GTSNPN, CDR2 SVGIG (reference sequence). The CDR3 runs 11 residues. The CDR3 sequence: CAWREREGYTF. CDR3 sequence (DNA): TGTGCCTGGAGGGAAAGGGAGGGCTACACCTTC. Together with reference TRBV30 and TRBJ1-2, the CDR3 gives the full variable domain: SQTIHQWPATLVQPVGSPLSLECTVEGTSNPNLYWYRQAAGRGLQLLFYSVGIGQISSEVPQNLSASRPQDRQFILSSKKLLLSDSGFYLCAWREREGYTFGSGTRLTVV.

This clonotype was counted only a few times. This chain uses TRBV27 with TRBJ2-2; D is unresolved. This CDR3 region has 12 residues. Germline CDR1 reads MNHEY; CDR2 reads SMNVEV (reference sequence). V dropped 5 bases and J dropped 7 bases, with 8 bases sitting between them. The CDR3 sequence: CASSIRLGELFF. CDR3 nucleotides: TGTGCCAGCAGTATCAGGCTCGGGGAGCTGTTTTTT.

CDR3 sequence: CSARGGSGSSSYNEQFF. DNA for the CDR3: TGCAGTGCCCGGGGGGGCTCCGGGAGTTCGTCCTACAATGAGCAGTTCTTC. The chain has TRBV20-1 and TRBJ2-1; TRBD2 matches at 8 bases. With 6 bases clipped from V and 1 base from J, the junction kept 14 bases outside the gene matches. There are 17 residues in the CDR3. The germline V gene encodes CDR1 DFQATT and CDR2 SNEGSKA (reference sequence).

This chain uses TRBV20-1 with TRBJ2-2, with 7 bases matching TRBD1. Trimming at V came to 6 bases and at J to 2 bases, leaving 6 bases not matched to a gene. Germline CDR1 reads DFQATT; CDR2 reads SNEGSKA (reference sequence). The CDR3 length is 14 residues. CDR3 in DNA: TGCAGTGCCCTGACAGGGACCAACACCGGGGAGCTGTTTTTT. Translation gives CSALTGTNTGELFF.